Listed here are 21 T cell receptor beta chains from one sample, sequenced in a study of CXCR3-negative and CXCR3-positive naive CD8 T cells. Libraries of TRB cDNA were made by 5' RACE and carried UMIs. From its re-call of the 5' RACE reads, TCRdb lists each CDR3 protein once, without DNA. The sample table sets out about 6,200 distinct CDR3 sequences. Overall study results and limits: Naive cells with CXCR3 showed TRB CDR3s that were more hydrophobic than those in CXCR3-negative naive cells.

What these receptors recognize is not known. Input material: naive CXCR3+ CD8+ T cells from blood. The sample's subset: CD45RO-CCR7+CD27+CD95- naive CD8+ T cells expressing CXCR3 (TNR3+). The receptor set was obtained from a human donor in good health. Some clones in this sample may be carry-over from other donors' samples.

According to its frequency, this clonotype is medium-sized. J is TRBJ2-2 and V is TRBV4-1; absent DNA, TCRdb's TRBD1 call cannot be checked. Germline-derived CDR1 and CDR2 are MGHRA and YSYEKL. The CDR3 has 17 residues. The CDR3 is CASSQDREQVNTGELFF.

This clonotype shows up as medium-sized (0.01 to 0.1%) by frequency. CDR3 sequence: CASTAGWALSKNIQYF. The chain has TRBV6-5 and TRBJ2-4; TCRdb gives TRBD2 as the D gene, but with no DNA this cannot be confirmed. This CDR3 is 16 amino acids long. CDR1 is MNHEY, CDR2 SVGAGI, per germline.

This clonotype is labeled medium-sized (0.01 to 0.1%) based on frequency. The chain carries TRBV24-1 and TRBJ2-1; TCRdb outputs TRBD1, but without DNA this stays unchecked. From germline, CDR1 is KGHDR and CDR2 SFDVKD. The CDR3 has 13 residues. The CDR3 spells CATSVAGANEQFF.

V gene TRBV5-4 combines with J gene TRBJ2-5; the D call of TRBD2 rests on TCRdb alone, since no DNA is present to check it. Germline-derived CDR1 and CDR2 are SGHNT and YYREEE (reference sequence). The CDR3 loop spans 15 amino acids. The CDR3 sequence: CASTDTGLKQETQYF.

This sequence joins TRBV27 and TRBJ2-1; TCRdb outputs TRBD1, but without DNA this stays unchecked. The CDR3 extends over 15 amino acids. CDR1 is MNHEY, CDR2 SMNVEV, per germline (reference sequence). CDR3 sequence: CASSLRTGGKNEQFF.

Frequency places this clonotype as medium-sized (0.01 to 0.1%). The chain carries TRBV7-6 and TRBJ2-1; lacking DNA, the TRBD2 call made by TCRdb goes unchecked. The CDR3 has 12 residues. CDR1 is SGHVS, CDR2 FNYEAQ, per germline. CDR3 sequence: CASSFNGGEQFF.

By frequency, this clonotype registers medium-sized. The rearrangement links TRBV6-5 to TRBJ1-5. The CDR3 spans 13 residues. Germline assignment: CDR1 MNHEY and CDR2 SVGAGI. The CDR3 sequence is CASSYSPVQPQHF.

This clonotype is classed as medium-sized (0.01 to 0.1%) by frequency. The rearrangement uses TRBV14 and TRBJ2-5. In germline, CDR1 is SGHDN, CDR2 FVKESK. The CDR3 totals 16 residues. The CDR3 here is CASSQDVSEIKETQYF.

This clonotype counts as medium-sized (0.01 to 0.1%) by frequency. This chain joins TRBV7-9 and TRBJ2-5. CDR1 is SEHNR and CDR2 is FQNEAQ in the germline V gene (reference sequence). This CDR3 is 17 amino acids long. The CDR3: CASSLVAGSSTPETQYF. The full variable domain, rest sourced from reference TRBV7-9 and TRBJ2-5, is DTGVSQNPRHKITKRGQNVTFRCDPISEHNRLYWYRQTLGQGPEFLTYFQNEAQLEKSRLLSDRFSAERPKGSFSTLEIQRTEQGDSAMYLCASSLVAGSSTPETQYFGPGTRLLVL.

This sequence joins TRBV13 and TRBJ2-5; TCRdb's assignment of TRBD2 cannot be checked, as there is no DNA. The CDR3 is made up of 15 amino acids. The germline V gene has CDR1 PRHDT and CDR2 FYEKMQ (reference sequence). CDR3 amino acids: CASSLQTSGQETQYF.

This chain joins TRBV29-1 and TRBJ1-2; TCRdb reports TRBD1, a call that lacks DNA to check it against. CDR3 length: 13 residues. Per germline, CDR1 SQVTM and CDR2 ANQGSEA. CDR3 sequence: CSVPQGPDYGYTF.

By frequency, this clonotype is medium-sized. V usage is TRBV7-9 and J usage is TRBJ1-4. CDR1 is SEHNR and CDR2 is FQNEAQ in the germline V gene (reference sequence). The CDR3 runs 14 residues. The CDR3 loop reads CASGVVTTNEKLFF.

The V gene is TRBV28, the J gene TRBJ2-3; the D call from TCRdb, TRBD1, cannot be confirmed without DNA. The CDR3 loop spans 16 amino acids. In germline, CDR1 is MDHEN, CDR2 SYDVKM. CDR3 sequence reads: CASSFGDRDFTDTQYF.

By frequency, this clonotype is medium-sized (0.01 to 0.1%). The V and J genes are TRBV29-1 and TRBJ2-1; there is no DNA to check the TCRdb D call of TRBD1. The CDR3 extends over 13 amino acids. Germline-derived CDR1 and CDR2 are SQVTM and ANQGSEA. The CDR3 is CSVREESYNEQFF.

This clonotype is called medium-sized (0.01 to 0.1%) based on its frequency. The V call is TRBV29-1, the J call TRBJ1-2. The CDR3 spans 13 residues. From germline, CDR1 is SQVTM and CDR2 ANQGSEA. CDR3 protein: CSVEGSVPYGYTF.

This clonotype is classed as medium-sized by frequency. The rearrangement uses TRBV4-2 and TRBJ1-1. The CDR3 loop spans 15 amino acids. The V gene's germline CDR1 is LGHNA and CDR2 YNFKEQ. CDR3 protein: CASRAVDGSNTEAFF.

V and J are TRBV5-1 and TRBJ2-7; the D call from TCRdb, TRBD2, cannot be confirmed without DNA. This CDR3 has 17 amino acids. Germline V gene lookup returns CDR1 SGHRS and CDR2 YFSETQ. CDR3 loop: CASSLIAGDLGGLEQYF.

The J gene is TRBJ2-3, the V gene TRBV11-2; TCRdb outputs TRBD1, but without DNA this stays unchecked. CDR3 size: 17 residues. Germline lookup yields CDR1 SGHAT and CDR2 FQNNGV. The CDR3 protein is CASSLGSGTVVTDTQYF.

This clonotype counts as medium-sized (0.01 to 0.1%) by frequency. V is TRBV3-1 and J is TRBJ2-1. This CDR3 has 12 residues. Germline-derived CDR1 and CDR2 are LGHDT and YNNKEL (reference sequence). CDR3 loop: CASSHLHNEQFF.

The chain couples TRBV5-4 to TRBJ2-1; TCRdb lists TRBD1, though no DNA is available to test this call. The CDR3 is made up of 13 amino acids. Per the germline V gene, CDR1 is SGHNT and CDR2 is YYREEE (reference sequence). The CDR3 protein is CASSGRDYNEQFF.

The V and J genes are TRBV10-2 and TRBJ1-2; as DNA is missing, the TRBD1 call by TCRdb cannot be tested. This CDR3 has 14 amino acids. Germline V lookup: CDR1 WSHSY, CDR2 SAAADI. The CDR3 sequence: CASSDFPGGYGYTF.